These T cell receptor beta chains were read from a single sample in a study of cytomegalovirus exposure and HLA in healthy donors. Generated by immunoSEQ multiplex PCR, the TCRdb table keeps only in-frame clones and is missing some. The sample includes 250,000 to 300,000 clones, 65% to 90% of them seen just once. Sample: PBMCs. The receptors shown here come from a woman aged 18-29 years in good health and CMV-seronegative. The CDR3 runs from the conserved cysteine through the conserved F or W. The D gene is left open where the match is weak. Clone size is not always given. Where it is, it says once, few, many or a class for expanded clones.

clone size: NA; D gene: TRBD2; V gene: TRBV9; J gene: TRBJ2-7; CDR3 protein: CASSLTGLVNEQYF; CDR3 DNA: TGTGCCAGCAGCCTTACAGGACTAGTTAACGAGCAGTACTTC
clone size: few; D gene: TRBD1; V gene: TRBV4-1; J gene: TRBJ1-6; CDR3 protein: CASSQPRQGRNSPLHF; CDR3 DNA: TGCGCCAGCAGCCAACCCCGACAGGGTAGGAATTCACCCCTCCACTTT
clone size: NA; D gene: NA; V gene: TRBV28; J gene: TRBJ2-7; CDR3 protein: CASSSSREQYF; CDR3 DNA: TGTGCCAGCAGTTCGTCCCGGGAGCAGTACTTC
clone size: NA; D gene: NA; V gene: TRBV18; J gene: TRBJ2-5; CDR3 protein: CASSQSAYQETQYF; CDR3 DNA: TGTGCCAGCTCACAAAGCGCGTACCAAGAGACCCAGTACTTC
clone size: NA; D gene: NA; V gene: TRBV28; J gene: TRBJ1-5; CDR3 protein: CASSIPSGAFSNQPQHF; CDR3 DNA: TGTGCCAGCAGTATACCCTCAGGGGCATTTAGCAATCAGCCCCAGCATTTT
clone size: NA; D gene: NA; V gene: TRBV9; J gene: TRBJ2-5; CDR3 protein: CASSAGIVFQETQYF; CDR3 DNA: TGTGCCAGCAGCGCCGGTATCGTATTCCAAGAGACCCAGTACTTC
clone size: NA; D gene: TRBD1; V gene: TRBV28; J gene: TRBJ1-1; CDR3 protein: CASPKQGAGGTEAFF; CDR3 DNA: TGTGCCAGCCCCAAACAGGGGGCGGGAGGCACTGAAGCTTTCTTT
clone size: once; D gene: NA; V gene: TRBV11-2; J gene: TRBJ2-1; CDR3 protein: CASSAQVGGKFF; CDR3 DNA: TGTGCCAGCAGCGCGCAGGTAGGGGGAAAGTTCTTC
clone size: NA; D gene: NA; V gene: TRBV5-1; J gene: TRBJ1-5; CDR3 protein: CASSLGDNGQPQHF; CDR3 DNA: TGCGCCAGCAGCTTGGGGGACAACGGACAGCCCCAGCATTTT
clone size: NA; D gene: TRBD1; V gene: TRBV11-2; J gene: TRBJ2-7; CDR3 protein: CASSLGGGYLIYEQYF; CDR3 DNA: TGTGCCAGCAGCTTAGGAGGGGGCTATCTAATCTACGAGCAGTACTTC
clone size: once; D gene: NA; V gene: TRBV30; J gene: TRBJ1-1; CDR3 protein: CAWRRNTEAFF; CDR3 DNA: TGTGCCTGGAGGCGGAACACTGAAGCTTTCTTT
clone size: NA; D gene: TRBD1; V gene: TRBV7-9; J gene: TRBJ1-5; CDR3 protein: CASRGTGSNQPQHF; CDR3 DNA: TGTGCCAGCAGGGGGACAGGGAGCAATCAGCCCCAGCATTTT
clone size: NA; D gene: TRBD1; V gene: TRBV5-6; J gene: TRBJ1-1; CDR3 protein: CASIGQVGPGTEAFF; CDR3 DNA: TGTGCCAGCATTGGACAGGTCGGCCCGGGGACTGAAGCTTTCTTT
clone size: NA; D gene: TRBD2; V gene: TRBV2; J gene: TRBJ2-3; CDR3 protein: CASIGLAPSTDTQYF; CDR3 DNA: TGTGCCAGCATCGGACTAGCGCCTAGCACAGATACGCAGTATTTT
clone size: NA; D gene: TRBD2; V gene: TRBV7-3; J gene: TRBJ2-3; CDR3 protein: CASSLAGGTDTQYF; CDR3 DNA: TGTGCCAGCAGCTTAGCGGGGGGCACAGATACGCAGTATTTT
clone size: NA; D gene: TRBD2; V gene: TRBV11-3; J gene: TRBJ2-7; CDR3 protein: CASSSHRGLAGKGEQYF; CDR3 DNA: TGTGCCAGCAGTTCGCACAGGGGACTAGCGGGAAAGGGCGAGCAGTACTTC
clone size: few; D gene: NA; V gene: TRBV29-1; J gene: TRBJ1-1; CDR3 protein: CSGRERMNTEAFF; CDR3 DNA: TGCAGCGGGCGGGAGAGGATGAACACTGAAGCTTTCTTT
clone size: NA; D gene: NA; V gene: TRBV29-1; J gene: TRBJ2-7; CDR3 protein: CSAKGGSRYEQYF; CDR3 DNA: TGCAGCGCAAAGGGGGGGAGTCGCTACGAGCAGTACTTC
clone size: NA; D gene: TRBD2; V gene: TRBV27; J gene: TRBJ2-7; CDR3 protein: CASSSGTSGGASKQYF; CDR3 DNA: TGTGCCAGCAGTTCAGGGACTAGCGGGGGGGCTTCGAAGCAGTACTTC
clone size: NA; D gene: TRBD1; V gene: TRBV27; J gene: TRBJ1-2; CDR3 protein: CASSSDRVYGYTF; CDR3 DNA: TGTGCCAGCAGTTCCGACAGGGTCTATGGCTACACCTTC
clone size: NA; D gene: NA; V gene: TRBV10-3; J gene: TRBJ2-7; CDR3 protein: CAISESEYYEQYF; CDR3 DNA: TGTGCCATCAGTGAGTCAGAGTACTACGAGCAGTACTTC
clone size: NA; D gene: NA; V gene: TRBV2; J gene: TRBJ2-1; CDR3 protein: CASPAGSYNEQFF; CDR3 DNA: TGTGCCAGCCCCGCGGGTTCCTACAATGAGCAGTTCTTC
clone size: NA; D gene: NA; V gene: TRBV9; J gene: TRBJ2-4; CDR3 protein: CASSVGGVAKNIQYF; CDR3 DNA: TGTGCCAGCAGCGTAGGGGGGGTTGCCAAAAACATTCAGTACTTC
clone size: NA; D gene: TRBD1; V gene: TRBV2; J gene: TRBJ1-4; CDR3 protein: CASRPGTGVGKLFF; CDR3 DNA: TGTGCCAGCAGACCGGGGACAGGGGTTGGAAAACTGTTTTTT
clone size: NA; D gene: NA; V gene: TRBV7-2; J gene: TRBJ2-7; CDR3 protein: CASSLAGQGEQYF; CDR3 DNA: TGTGCCAGCAGCTTAGCGGGACAAGGCGAGCAGTACTTC
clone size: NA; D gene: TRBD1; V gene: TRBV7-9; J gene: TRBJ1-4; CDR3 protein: CASSLTGANEKLFF; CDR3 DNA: TGTGCCAGCAGCCTAACAGGGGCTAATGAAAAACTGTTTTTT
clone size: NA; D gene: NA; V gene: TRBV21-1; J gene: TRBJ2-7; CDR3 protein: CASGRVIYEQYF; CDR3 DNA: TGTGCCAGCGGGAGGGTGATCTACGAGCAGTACTTC
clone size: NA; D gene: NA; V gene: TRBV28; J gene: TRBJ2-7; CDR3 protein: CASSQSLNEQYF; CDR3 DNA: TGTGCCAGCAGTCAAAGCCTCAACGAGCAGTACTTC
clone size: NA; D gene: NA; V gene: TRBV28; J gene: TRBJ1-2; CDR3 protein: CASSLWRQPDGYTF; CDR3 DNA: TGTGCCAGCAGTTTATGGCGGCAGCCGGATGGCTACACCTTC